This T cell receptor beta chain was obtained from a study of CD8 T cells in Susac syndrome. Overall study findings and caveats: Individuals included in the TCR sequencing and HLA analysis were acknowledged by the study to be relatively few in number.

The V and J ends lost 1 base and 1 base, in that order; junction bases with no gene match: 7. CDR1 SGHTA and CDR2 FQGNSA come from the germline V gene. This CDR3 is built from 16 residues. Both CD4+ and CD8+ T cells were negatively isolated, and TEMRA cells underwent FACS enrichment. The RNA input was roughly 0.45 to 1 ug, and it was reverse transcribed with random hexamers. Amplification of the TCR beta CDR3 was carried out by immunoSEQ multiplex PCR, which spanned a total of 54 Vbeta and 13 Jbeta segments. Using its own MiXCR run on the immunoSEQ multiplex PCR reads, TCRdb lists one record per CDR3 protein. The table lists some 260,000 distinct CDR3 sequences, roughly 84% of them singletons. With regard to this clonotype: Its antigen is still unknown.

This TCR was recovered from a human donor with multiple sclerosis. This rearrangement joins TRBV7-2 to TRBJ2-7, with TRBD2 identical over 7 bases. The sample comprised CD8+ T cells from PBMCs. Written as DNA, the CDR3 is TGTGCCAGCAGCTTAGAGGGGAGGGAAGCATCCTACGAGCAGTACTTC. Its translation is CASSLEGREASYEQYF.